One sample yielded the 31 T cell receptor beta chains listed below, sequenced in a study of a mutant IDH1 vaccine in newly diagnosed glioma. Time point defined: week 23, last vaccination. Each vaccine dose was 300 ug of mutant IDH1 20-mer peptide, with topical imiquimod. TCRdb's copy holds only in-frame clones and misses some; the assay was immunoSEQ multiplex PCR. Of some 20,000 clones in the sample, around 82% are singletons; the top ten hold 13%. These receptors' targets are unknown. The material was PBMCs, obtained from a glioma patient whose treatment included an IDH1 peptide vaccine. All receptors come from a man aged 30 to 45 with glioma.

CDR3 region: CASSYRRETEQFF. CDR3 DNA: TGTGCCAGCAGTTACAGACGAGAGACTGAGCAGTTCTTC. The chain is built from TRBV6-5 and TRBJ2-1; D unresolved. Germline V lookup: CDR1 MNHEY, CDR2 SVGAGI. V dropped 2 bases and J dropped 9 bases, with 11 bases sitting between them. The CDR3 runs to 13 residues.

The chain combines TRBV19 with TRBJ1-5, with D maybe TRBD1 (6 bases). The V gene lost 6 bases and the J gene lost 0 bases, with 21 bases spanning the gap. This CDR3 is built from 18 residues. The germline gives CDR1 LNHDA, CDR2 SQIVND (reference sequence). The CDR3 protein is CASRRRGADRLSNQPQHF. The DNA of the CDR3 is TGTGCCAGTAGGCGGAGGGGGGCAGACCGACTTAGCAATCAGCCCCAGCATTTT.

The chain recombines TRBV27 with TRBJ2-7; D gene unclear. In germline, CDR1 is MNHEY, CDR2 SMNVEV (reference sequence). Trimming left V 3 bases short and J 5 bases short, with 5 bases between. This CDR3 has 11 amino acids. Here the CDR3 DNA reads TGTGCCAGCAGTTTGGCCCACGAGCAGTACTTC. This gives the protein CASSLAHEQYF.

This chain joins TRBV2 and TRBJ2-6; D could derive from TRBD1 or TRBD2 (5 bases each). Per the germline V gene, CDR1 is SNHLY and CDR2 is FYNNEI. V was shortened by 7 bases and J by 2 bases, with 15 bases between the two germline ends. This CDR3 region has 16 residues. This CDR3 reads CASTLRRGAGANVLTF. The DNA of the CDR3 is TGTGCCAGCACCCTCAGGCGAGGGGCTGGGGCCAACGTCCTGACTTTC.

The rearrangement joins TRBV5-6 to TRBJ1-5, with a tentative D call TRBD1 (5 bases). The length of the CDR3 is 15 residues. V gave up 2 bases and J gave up 6 bases, with 15 bases separating them. Germline assignment: CDR1 SGHDT and CDR2 YYEEEE. CDR3 amino acids: CASSFTPSGGQPQHF. DNA of the CDR3: TGTGCCAGCAGCTTCACTCCTTCTGGGGGTCAGCCCCAGCATTTT. The whole variable domain, filled in from reference TRBV5-6 and TRBJ1-5, reads DAGVTQSPTHLIKTRGQQVTLRCSPKSGHDTVSWYQQALGQGPQFIFQYYEEEERQRGNFPDRFSGHQFPNYSSELNVNALLLGDSALYLCASSFTPSGGQPQHFGDGTRLSIL.

This clone was picked up a small number of times. CDR3 in amino acids: CASSPGLASTDTQYF. CDR3 DNA: TGTGCCAGCAGCCCGGGACTAGCGAGCACAGATACGCAGTATTTT. This rearrangement joins TRBV13 to TRBJ2-3; 10 bases are a match to TRBD2. Germline-derived CDR1 and CDR2 are PRHDT and FYEKMQ (reference sequence). The CDR3 loop spans 15 amino acids. The V and J ends lost 5 bases and 0 bases, in that order; junction bases with no gene match: 2.

The chain joins TRBV6-6 to TRBJ2-7; perhaps TRBD2 as D (7 bases). Germline-derived CDR1 and CDR2 are MNHNY and SVGAGI (reference sequence). This CDR3 is built from 14 residues. Trimming removed 5 bases at V and 4 bases at J, with 15 bases between. CDR3 DNA sequence: TGTGCCAGCAGTCCCGGGGAGGGGGGTTACGAGCAGTACTTC. Amino acid sequence: CASSPGEGGYEQYF.

The chain joins TRBV5-1 to TRBJ2-3; 8 bases line up with TRBD1. Trimming at V came to 3 bases and at J to 3 bases, leaving 3 bases not matched to a gene. Per the germline V gene, CDR1 is SGHRS and CDR2 is YFSETQ. The CDR3 is made up of 14 amino acids. In DNA, the CDR3 is TGCGCCAGCAGCTCCAGGACAGGGACAGATACGCAGTATTTT. It specifies CASSSRTGTDTQYF.

This clone was recorded a few times. V and J are TRBV10-1 and TRBJ1-1; D is undetermined. This CDR3 contains 14 residues. The germline V and J ends were trimmed by 4 bases and 2 bases, with 11 bases remaining between them. CDR1 and CDR2 (germline): WNHNN, SYGVQD (reference sequence). Here the CDR3 reads CASSGAFSNTEAFF. DNA for the CDR3: TGCGCCAGCAGTGGGGCCTTCTCTAACACTGAAGCTTTCTTT.

The gene calls are TRBV2 and TRBJ2-2; D possibly matches TRBD1 or TRBD2 (5 bases each). This CDR3 region has 13 residues. Germline V CDR1 and CDR2: SNHLY, FYNNEI. V shed 8 bases and J shed 9 bases, with 16 bases lying between them. The CDR3: CASLSPWDRELFF. The CDR3 region has the DNA TGTGCCAGCCTTTCCCCCTGGGACCGGGAGCTGTTTTTT.

The DNA of the CDR3 is TGTGCCAGCAGGGATGGGACTAGCGTCTCCTACGAGCAGTACTTC. Translated: CASRDGTSVSYEQYF. J is TRBJ2-7 and V is TRBV6-5; 10 bases map to TRBD2. CDR3 length: 15 amino acids. With V trimmed by 6 bases and J by 0 bases, 5 bases remained unmatched. Germline assignment: CDR1 MNHEY and CDR2 SVGAGI.

The V call is TRBV6-5, the J call TRBJ2-7; the D is unclear. Trimming stripped 6 bases from V and 0 bases from J, with 12 bases between. The CDR3 runs to 14 residues. CDR1 is MNHEY, CDR2 SVGAGI, per germline. The CDR3 here is CASSVSPNSYEQYF. The CDR3 DNA sequence: TGTGCCAGCAGCGTAAGCCCTAACTCCTACGAGCAGTACTTC.

This chain uses TRBV18 with TRBJ2-5; TRBD1 aligns across 10 bases. Germline V lookup: CDR1 KGHSH, CDR2 LQKENI. Trimming took 8 bases from V and 5 from J; bases not matched to a gene: 5. CDR3 length: 13 amino acids. Here the CDR3 reads CASGGTGVETQYF. The CDR3 coding sequence is TGTGCCAGCGGGGGGACAGGGGTCGAGACCCAGTACTTC.

The chain is built from TRBV5-1 and TRBJ2-2; 9 nucleotides align to TRBD1. The germline CDR1 and CDR2 sequences are SGHRS and YFSETQ. V shed 4 bases, J shed 3 bases, and the junction held 4 bases outside the gene matches. CDR3 length equals 15 residues. CDR3 protein: CASSPRTGDTGELFF. Written as DNA, the CDR3 is TGCGCCAGCAGCCCCCGGACAGGGGACACCGGGGAGCTGTTTTTT.

CDR3 amino acids: CASSLDPGQMNTEAFF. Here the CDR3 DNA reads TGCGCCAGCAGCTTGGACCCGGGACAGATGAACACTGAAGCTTTCTTT. The chain carries TRBV5-1 and TRBJ1-1; 7 positions agree with TRBD1. With 0 bases clipped from V and 0 bases from J, the junction kept 5 bases outside the gene matches. Germline CDR1 and CDR2: SGHRS and YFSETQ. The CDR3 spans 16 residues.

The chain recombines TRBV10-1 with TRBJ2-1, with TRBD1 matching 7 bases. Germline-derived CDR1 and CDR2 are WNHNN and SYGVQD (reference sequence). Trimming took 4 bases from V and 2 from J; bases not matched to a gene: 17. This CDR3 has 19 amino acids. DNA for the CDR3: TGCGCCAGCAGTGGATACGGACCCTCCAGGCAGGGGGCCTACAATGAGCAGTTCTTC. Protein product: CASSGYGPSRQGAYNEQFF.

The chain is built from TRBV6-5 and TRBJ1-5; a weak D match, TRBD1 (6 bases). With 2 bases removed from V and 4 bases from J, the gap between germline ends came to 9 bases. The CDR3 spans 14 residues. Germline-derived CDR1 and CDR2 are MNHEY and SVGAGI. The CDR3 loop reads CASSYGTGNQPQHF. In DNA, the CDR3 is TGTGCCAGCAGTTACGGTACAGGGAATCAGCCCCAGCATTTT.

The CDR3 is CASSSPERAYNEQFF. In DNA form, the CDR3 reads TGTGCCAGCAGCTCGCCAGAGAGGGCCTACAATGAGCAGTTCTTC. The chain is built from TRBV7-9 and TRBJ2-1; D possibly corresponds to TRBD2 (5 bases). The germline gives CDR1 SEHNR, CDR2 FQNEAQ (reference sequence). Trimming cost V 4 bases and J 2 bases, with 12 bases left between them. CDR3 length equals 15 residues.

The V and J genes are TRBV10-2 and TRBJ2-1, with 10 bases identical to TRBD2. The V and J ends lost 8 bases and 8 bases, in that order; junction bases with no gene match: 6. Per the germline V gene, CDR1 is WSHSY and CDR2 is SAAADI. The CDR3 runs to 13 residues. CDR3 sequence reads: CASEGLAGDEQFF. CDR3 DNA sequence: TGCGCCAGCGAGGGTCTAGCGGGGGATGAGCAGTTCTTC.

In this sample, this clone turned up once. The V gene is TRBV19, the J gene TRBJ2-7; 7 nucleotides line up with TRBD2. Germline V gene data show CDR1 as LNHDA and CDR2 as SQIVND (reference sequence). V trimming: 7 bases; J trimming: 0 bases; junction bases outside the gene matches: 6. The CDR3 runs 14 residues. This CDR3 is CASTSSGYSYEQYF. The CDR3 DNA follows: TGTGCCAGTACCTCTAGCGGTTACTCCTACGAGCAGTACTTC.

The chain recombines TRBV19 with TRBJ2-1, with 8 positions matching TRBD2. J was trimmed by 6 bases and V by 5 bases; bases with no gene match: 18. From germline, CDR1 is LNHDA and CDR2 SQIVND (reference sequence). This CDR3 region has 18 residues. CDR3 nucleotide sequence: TGTGCCAGTAGTTCCCGGGGAGCGGGAGTGGGATTGGGCAATGAGCAGTTCTTC. As protein: CASSSRGAGVGLGNEQFF. Using reference TRBV19 and TRBJ2-1 for the parts outside the CDR3, the full variable domain is DGGITQSPKYLFRKEGQNVTLSCEQNLNHDAMYWYRQDPGQGLRLIYYSQIVNDFQKGDIAEGYSVSREKKESFPLTVTSAQKNPTAFYLCASSSRGAGVGLGNEQFFGPGTRLTVL.

J is TRBJ2-1 and V is TRBV2, with 11 nucleotides matching TRBD2. CDR3 length: 15 residues. From germline, CDR1 is SNHLY and CDR2 FYNNEI. V dropped 8 bases and J dropped 7; count of bases not matched to a gene: 10. CDR3 residues: CASQLWLAGGNEQFF. CDR3 DNA: TGTGCCAGCCAATTGTGGCTAGCGGGAGGAAATGAGCAGTTCTTC.

The rearrangement links TRBV11-2 to TRBJ2-5, with D perhaps matching TRBD2 (6 bases). Looked up from germline, CDR1 is SGHAT and CDR2 is FQNNGV. Trimming cost V 3 bases and J 1 base, with 12 bases left between them. This CDR3 is built from 15 residues. The CDR3 loop reads CASSFLAWGQETQYF. The CDR3 DNA sequence: TGTGCCAGCAGCTTCCTAGCGTGGGGCCAAGAGACCCAGTACTTC.

The chain links TRBV6-1 to TRBJ2-7, with unresolved D. CDR1 is MNHNS and CDR2 is SASEGT in the germline V gene. The CDR3 totals 12 residues. Trimming stripped 11 bases from V and 2 bases from J, with 13 bases between. The CDR3 DNA reads as TGTGCCGTGATAACCGGCACCTACGAGCAGTACTTC. It specifies CAVITGTYEQYF.

V usage is TRBV5-1 and J usage is TRBJ2-2, with 7 bases identical to TRBD1. CDR1 and CDR2 from the germline V gene are SGHRS and YFSETQ. V was clipped by 0 bases and J by 6 bases; unmatched bases: 5. This CDR3 has 15 amino acids. This CDR3 reads CASSLGPGGSGELFF. The CDR3 bases are TGCGCCAGCAGCTTGGGGCCAGGGGGTTCCGGGGAGCTGTTTTTT. The full variable domain, its missing parts supplied by reference TRBV5-1 and TRBJ2-2, is KAGVTQTPRYLIKTRGQQVTLSCSPISGHRSVSWYQQTPGQGLQFLFEYFSETQRNKGNFPGRFSGRQFSNSRSEMNVSTLELGDSALYLCASSLGPGGSGELFFGEGSRLTVL.

The genes are TRBV11-3 and TRBJ2-7; D assignment may be TRBD1 or TRBD2 (6 bases each). V lost 5 bases and J 2 bases, leaving 13 bases between the germline ends. CDR3 length: 14 residues. Germline V CDR1 and CDR2: SGHNT, YENEEA. This CDR3 is CASSEGDFPYEQYF. Here the CDR3 DNA reads TGTGCCAGCAGCGAGGGGGACTTTCCCTACGAGCAGTACTTC.

The V call is TRBV6-6, the J call TRBJ1-1; D is undetermined. Germline V gene lookup returns CDR1 MNHNY and CDR2 SVGAGI (reference sequence). CDR3 length equals 14 residues. The V end lost 5 bases, the J end lost 1 base, and 11 bases lay between the germline ends. The CDR3 bases are TGTGCCAGCAGTCACGGGTTTGAGAACACTGAAGCTTTCTTT. Amino acids: CASSHGFENTEAFF.

This chain links TRBV19 with TRBJ1-4; 9 positions agree with TRBD1. Trimming at V came to 3 bases and at J to 2 bases, leaving 7 bases not matched to a gene. The CDR3 runs to 17 residues. Germline V gene data show CDR1 as LNHDA and CDR2 as SQIVND (reference sequence). CDR3 bases: TGTGCCAGTAGTATCGGACAGGGGTGGGCGACTAATGAAAAACTGTTTTTT. Its translation: CASSIGQGWATNEKLFF.

The chain joins TRBV5-6 to TRBJ1-4, with TRBD1 matching 7 bases. CDR3 length equals 17 residues. J was trimmed by 0 bases and V by 1 base; bases with no gene match: 6. Germline CDR1 reads SGHDT; CDR2 reads YYEEEE. The CDR3 is CASSLWTGRSTNEKLFF. The CDR3 DNA reads TGTGCCAGCAGCTTGTGGACAGGACGATCAACTAATGAAAAACTGTTTTTT.

V gene TRBV29-1 combines with J gene TRBJ1-5, with D uncertain. The CDR3 has 13 residues. Germline CDR1 is SQVTM and CDR2 is ANQGSEA. V lost 5 bases, J lost 3 bases, and 11 bases lay in between. This chain's CDR3 is CSVLHAFNQPQHF. In nucleotides, the CDR3 is TGCAGCGTTCTTCACGCTTTCAATCAGCCCCAGCATTTT.

The rearrangement uses TRBV12-5 and TRBJ2-2, with 11 bases identical to TRBD1. J lost 5 bases, V lost 5 bases, and 4 bases had no gene match. There are 15 residues in the CDR3. The V gene's germline CDR1 is LGHNT and CDR2 FRNRAP. In DNA, the CDR3 is TGTGCTAGTGGTCGCGGACAGGGGGCAACCGGGGAGCTGTTTTTT. It translates to CASGRGQGATGELFF. Full variable domain (rest looked up from reference TRBV12-5 and TRBJ2-2): DARVTQTPRHKVTEMGQEVTMRCQPILGHNTVFWYRQTMMQGLELLAYFRNRAPLDDSGMPKDRFSAEMPDATLATLKIQPSEPRDSAVYFCASGRGQGATGELFFGEGSRLTVL.